These 11 T cell receptor beta chains were all obtained from the same sample, sequenced in a study of Graves' ophthalmopathy and Graves' hyperthyroidism. RNA transcripts were the source from which TCR beta CDR3 regions were amplified. After a first-round RT-PCR with HTBI primers, a second-round multiplex PCR was run. One entry per CDR3 protein, called by TCRdb with MiXCR from the multiplex PCR reads. The repertoire consists of more than 1,000,000 distinct CDR3 sequences, with 36% occurring once and the leading ten covering around 10%. The sample taken for sequencing was peripheral blood or thyroid tissue (not recorded which). These receptors were collected from an adult man with Graves' hyperthyroidism.

Concerning this clonotype itself: Just one base apart from a much larger clone, this may be a read error. The chain carries TRBV5-6 and TRBJ1-5, with D perhaps matching TRBD1 (6 bases). The CDR3 is 16 amino acids. Germline V gene sequence: CDR1 SGHDT, CDR2 YYEEEE. V was trimmed by 4 bases and J by 0 bases, leaving 14 bases between them. The CDR3 bases are TGTGCCAGCAGCCGCAGGGGACTAAGTAGCAATCAGCCCCAGCATTTT. It encodes CASSRRGLSSNQPQHF.

The table lists this clonotype with many counts. V and J are TRBV19 and TRBJ1-2; D not certain. Germline lookup yields CDR1 LNHDA and CDR2 SQIVND (reference sequence). Trimming removed 5 bases at V and 7 bases at J, with 11 bases between. The CDR3 has 12 residues. CDR3 loop: CASSDRVLGYTF. The CDR3 DNA sequence: TGTGCCAGTAGTGACCGGGTTCTTGGCTACACCTTC.

This chain uses TRBV11-2 with TRBJ1-4; the D is unclear. V was pared by 5 bases and J by 8 bases, with 24 bases between. Germline V CDR1 and CDR2: SGHAT, FQNNGV. The CDR3 consists of 17 residues. The CDR3 nucleotides are TGTGCCAGCAGCCCTCAAGCGGCGGGGAAGGATTGGGAAAAACTGTTTTTT. It specifies CASSPQAAGKDWEKLFF.

The V call is TRBV7-2, the J call TRBJ2-5; 9 bases map to TRBD2. Germline V gives CDR1 SGHTA, CDR2 FQGNSA. Losses at the gene ends were 6 bases for V and 2 bases for J; bases not matched to a gene: 7. The length of the CDR3 is 15 residues. CDR3 residues: CASSFGGGAQETQYF. CDR3 DNA sequence: TGTGCCAGCAGTTTTGGCGGGGGGGCACAAGAGACCCAGTACTTC.

The sample holds many counts of this clonotype. The V call is TRBV2, the J call TRBJ2-2; D might be TRBD1 or TRBD2, each matching 6 bases. This CDR3 contains 15 residues. CDR1 is SNHLY, CDR2 FYNNEI, per germline. V lost 4 bases and J 6 bases, leaving 15 bases between the germline ends. The CDR3 DNA sequence: TGTGCCAGCAGTGGCAGAGGGGGGATCGCCGGGGAGCTGTTTTTT. Translated: CASSGRGGIAGELFF.

As regards this clonotype: One junction end does not reproduce the germline sequence, and a read error may be involved. The chain couples TRBV4-3 to TRBJ1-6, with D unclear. The CDR3 extends over 14 amino acids. In germline, CDR1 is LGHNA, CDR2 YSLEER. Written as DNA, the CDR3 is TGCGCCAGCAGCCAAGGCGATCTTAATTCACCCCTCAACTTT. As protein: CASSQGDLNSPLNF.

V is TRBV7-8 and J is TRBJ2-7; D perhaps matches TRBD1 (6 bases). Germline loops: CDR1 SGHVS, CDR2 FQNEAQ. The V and J ends lost 5 bases and 9 bases respectively, with 17 bases between them. The CDR3 loop spans 13 amino acids. CDR3 coding DNA: TGTGCCAGCAGCCTACAGGGCTTATCTGCGCAGTACTTC. As protein: CASSLQGLSAQYF. Supplemented by reference TRBV7-8 and TRBJ2-7, the full variable domain reads GAGVSQSPRYKVAKRGQDVALRCDPISGHVSLFWYQQALGQGPEFLTYFQNEAQLDKSGLPSDRFFAERPEGSVSTLKIQRTQQEDSAVYLCASSLQGLSAQYFGPGTRLTVT.

V is TRBV6-6 and J is TRBJ1-1; 10 bases are shared with TRBD1. V was pared by 6 bases and J by 6 bases, with 10 bases of the junction left unmatched. Germline V CDR1 and CDR2: MNHNY, SVGAGI (reference sequence). The CDR3 extends over 15 amino acids. The CDR3 coding sequence is TGTGCCAGCAGACACAGACAGGGGGCCGGGGCTGAAGCTTTCTTT. It specifies CASRHRQGAGAEAFF.

The J gene is TRBJ2-5, the V gene TRBV6-1; maybe TRBD2 (6 bases). This CDR3 comprises 11 residues. Trimming removed 2 bases from V and 9 bases from J, with 7 bases in between. From germline, CDR1 is MNHNS and CDR2 SASEGT. CDR3 DNA: TGTGCCAGCAGTGAATGGGGGGCCCAGTACTTC. Its protein product is CASSEWGAQYF.

This clonotype appeared many times. The chain carries TRBV7-9 and TRBJ1-1, with D maybe TRBD1 (5 bases). The CDR3 has 15 residues. CDR1 and CDR2 (germline): SEHNR, FQNEAQ (reference sequence). V was shortened by 5 bases and J by 1 base, with 14 bases between the two germline ends. CDR3 region: CASSDAGRANTEAFF. The DNA of the CDR3 is TGTGCCAGCAGCGACGCGGGACGGGCGAACACTGAAGCTTTCTTT.

The chain combines TRBV29-1 with TRBJ2-2, with D hard to call. The CDR3 spans 16 residues. Trimming removed 0 bases at V and 0 bases at J, with 11 bases between. CDR1 and CDR2 (germline): SQVTM, ANQGSEA. The CDR3 DNA reads TGCAGCGTTGAAGATCTGTCAGCCCCGAACACCGGGGAGCTGTTTTTT. Its protein is CSVEDLSAPNTGELFF.